The rows below give T cell receptor beta chains drawn from one sample of a study of blood T cell repertoires in COVID-19. Only in-frame clones appear in the TCRdb table, and some are missing; sequencing was by immunoSEQ multiplex PCR. The table lists roughly 150,000 clones, under 85% of them singletons. Sequenced sample: peripheral blood. The source is a man between 65 and 85 years old with acute or convalescent COVID-19. Each CDR3 is given with its conserved first and last residue. D genes are given only for firm matches. Size is stated for part of the rows, as once, few or many counts, or as a class when the clone is expanded.

v_gene	j_gene	d_gene	abundance	CDR3aa	CDR3nt
TRBV12-3/TRBV12-4	TRBJ2-4	-	-	CASSLSLGSIQYF	TGTGCCAGCAGTTTAAGCCTCGGGAGCATTCAGTACTTC
TRBV27	TRBJ2-5	-	-	CASSSGFRGETQYF	TGTGCCAGCAGTTCTGGGTTTCGGGGAGAGACCCAGTACTTC
TRBV6-5	TRBJ2-7	-	-	CASTGGQYYEQYF	TGTGCCAGCACCGGCGGGCAGTACTACGAGCAGTACTTC
TRBV5-1	TRBJ1-5	-	-	CASSLPGSNQPQHF	TGCGCCAGCAGCTTGCCGGGGAGCAATCAGCCCCAGCATTTT
TRBV6-5	TRBJ1-2	-	few	CASSPQQGWGDGYTF	TGTGCCAGCAGTCCCCAGCAAGGTTGGGGAGATGGCTACACCTTC
TRBV10-1	TRBJ2-2	-	once	CASERGGELFF	TGCGCCAGCGAACGGGGCGGGGAGCTGTTTTTT
TRBV5-5	TRBJ2-1	TRBD1	-	CASSSGQGVDNEQFF	TGTGCCAGCAGCTCCGGACAGGGGGTGGATAATGAGCAGTTCTTC
TRBV7-2	TRBJ2-1	TRBD2	few	CASRKAGLAGVNEQFF	TGTGCCAGCAGAAAAGCGGGGCTAGCGGGGGTCAATGAGCAGTTCTTC
TRBV6-5	TRBJ1-1	-	-	CASSWDLNTEAFF	TGTGCCAGCAGCTGGGACTTAAACACTGAAGCTTTCTTT
TRBV5-8	TRBJ1-2	TRBD1	-	CASSLDRGSSGYTF	TGTGCCAGCAGCTTGGACAGGGGTTCCTCTGGCTACACCTTC
TRBV28	TRBJ2-2	-	once	CASRLRLGNTGELFF	TGTGCCAGCAGGCTAAGACTAGGCAACACCGGGGAGCTGTTTTTT
TRBV3-1/TRBV3-2	TRBJ1-3	-	-	CASSQETGSGNTIYF	TGTGCCAGCAGCCAGGAAACAGGGTCCGGAAACACCATATATTTT
TRBV30	TRBJ1-5	-	-	CAWSVQGDQPQHF	TGTGCCTGGAGTGTACAGGGTGATCAGCCCCAGCATTTT
TRBV19	TRBJ1-6	-	-	CASSIRTQNSPLHF	TGTGCCAGTAGTATCCGGACACAGAATTCACCCCTCCACTTT
TRBV18	TRBJ2-7	TRBD1	-	CASSPMGQNSYEQYF	TGTGCCAGCTCACCGATGGGACAGAACTCCTACGAGCAGTACTTC
TRBV6-5	TRBJ1-2	-	-	CASSYQQGRGGYTF	TGTGCCAGCAGTTACCAGCAGGGGCGAGGTGGCTACACCTTC
TRBV4-2	TRBJ2-3	TRBD2	few	CASSHGTSGRKLDTQYF	TGTGCCAGCAGCCACGGGACTAGCGGGAGAAAGCTGGATACGCAGTATTTT
TRBV20-1	TRBJ1-5	-	-	CSASLGPPYSNQPQHF	TGCAGTGCTAGTCTGGGCCCCCCTTATAGCAATCAGCCCCAGCATTTT
TRBV18	TRBJ2-2	-	-	CASSPQDLPGTGELFF	TGTGCCAGCTCACCACAGGATCTTCCAGGCACCGGGGAGCTGTTTTTT
TRBV27	TRBJ1-1	TRBD1	-	CASSYIPTGGLTEAFF	TGTGCCAGCAGTTACATCCCGACAGGGGGCTTGACTGAAGCTTTCTTT
TRBV4-2	TRBJ1-2	-	few	CASSPTRAWNYGYTF	TGTGCCAGCAGCCCAACCAGGGCCTGGAACTATGGCTACACCTTC
TRBV3-1/TRBV3-2	TRBJ2-2	TRBD1	-	CASSQRTGGNTGELFF	TGTGCCAGCAGCCAGAGGACAGGGGGGAACACCGGGGAGCTGTTTTTT
TRBV18	TRBJ2-7	TRBD2	-	CASSLTSESSYEQYF	TGTGCCAGCTCACTAACTAGCGAGAGCTCCTACGAGCAGTACTTC
TRBV24-1	TRBJ1-2	-	-	CATSVGRPNYGYTF	TGTGCCACCAGTGTGGGCAGGCCTAACTATGGCTACACCTTC
TRBV6-1	TRBJ1-3	-	few	CASSEVFGNTIYF	TGTGCCAGCAGTGAAGTCTTTGGAAACACCATATATTTT
TRBV3-1/TRBV3-2	TRBJ1-2	TRBD1	once	CASTARQGEDYGYTF	TGTGCCAGCACCGCAAGACAGGGGGAGGACTATGGCTACACCTTC
TRBV2	TRBJ1-2	-	once	CASSGTDNYGYTF	TGTGCCAGCAGTGGGACAGACAACTATGGCTACACCTTC
TRBV10-3	TRBJ1-2	TRBD1	-	CATTSPPGGTETNYGYTF	TGTGCCACCACTAGCCCTCCGGGTGGGACAGAGACTAACTATGGCTACACCTTC
TRBV5-1	TRBJ2-1	TRBD2	-	CASSRTSGGANEQFF	TGCGCCAGCAGCAGGACTAGCGGGGGGGCTAATGAGCAGTTCTTC
TRBV18	TRBJ2-5	TRBD2	-	CASSQLALETQYF	TGTGCCAGCTCACAACTAGCGCTCGAGACCCAGTACTTC
TRBV19	TRBJ1-2	TRBD1	-	CASGGQTKPYGYTF	TGTGCCAGTGGGGGACAGACAAAACCCTATGGCTACACCTTC
TRBV7-3	TRBJ2-2	-	-	CASSFGGTVNTGELFF	TGTGCCAGCAGCTTTGGAGGGACAGTAAACACCGGGGAGCTGTTTTTT
TRBV5-4	TRBJ2-6	-	-	CASSFFSGANVLTF	TGTGCCAGCTCCTTTTTCTCTGGGGCCAACGTCCTGACTTTC
TRBV14	TRBJ2-1	-	-	CASRLRDGSDSEQFF	TGTGCCAGCAGGTTAAGGGATGGTTCGGACAGTGAGCAGTTCTTC
TRBV6-6	TRBJ2-2	-	-	CASTLMQGRSPGELFF	TGTGCCAGCACCCTTATGCAGGGAAGGTCCCCCGGGGAGCTGTTTTTT
TRBV28	TRBJ1-1	TRBD1	-	CAIETGGVWDMNTEAFF	TGTGCCATTGAGACAGGGGGCGTATGGGACATGAACACTGAAGCTTTCTTT
TRBV28	TRBJ2-2	-	once	CASMQGNTGELFF	TGTGCCAGCATGCAGGGGAACACCGGGGAGCTGTTTTTT
TRBV11-2	TRBJ1-2	-	-	CASSLGLDTYGYTF	TGTGCCAGCAGCTTGGGTTTAGACACCTATGGCTACACCTTC
TRBV7-8	TRBJ2-3	TRBD1	-	CASSLDAGGWSADTQYF	TGTGCCAGCAGCTTAGATGCAGGGGGCTGGAGTGCAGATACGCAGTATTTT
TRBV5-8	TRBJ1-6	TRBD1	once	CASSFNRGSPLHF	TGTGCCAGCAGCTTTAACAGGGGCTCACCCCTCCACTTT
TRBV5-1	TRBJ1-1	TRBD1	-	CASNPLTGGLNTEAFF	TGCGCCAGCAACCCATTAACAGGGGGGCTAAACACTGAAGCTTTCTTT
TRBV5-8	TRBJ1-1	-	-	CASSSRGGTEAFF	TGTGCCAGCAGCTCCAGAGGGGGCACTGAAGCTTTCTTT